One TCR beta chain is described in this entry. Its antigen specificity is not known. Base qualities were left out, and no much larger clone turns up one base away. The data stem from a study of T cell repertoires and leukemia-associated antigens (dated 2019 in TCRdb). With regard to the full study: Around 15 million effective reads were obtained overall, with each sample giving about 5.1 to 6.6 million read pairs and roughly 3.3 to 5.0 million effective reads. Using in vitro peptide stimulation of healthy T cells, the study set out to figure out what antigen is recognized by a TCR Vbeta21 clone that had previously been found in CML patients. Study-wide findings and limitations: No significant differences among the four groups were observed in the numbers of Vbeta genes (about 60), Jbeta genes (roughly 14), VDJ rearrangements, or unique CDR3s. Antigen specificity and function of the expanded clones were not tested directly and required further investigation.

Total RNA was extracted from the cultured T cells using TRIzol reagent. 5' rapid amplification of cDNA ends (5'RACE) was the method used to amplify TCRbeta libraries from the RNA. Before sequencing, Qubit, an Agilent instrument, and quantitative PCR were used to check library concentration and integrity. A commercial service provider sequenced the qualified libraries on Illumina HiSeq or MiSeq. Per the source publication's procedure: TCR sequences in each sample were identified using MiXCR version 1.8.2. Qualified clones required a CDR3 longer than four amino acids, an in-frame nucleotide length, and no stop codon. An effective read was defined as a read containing the complete CDR3 structure. Validation of expanded clones was performed by RT-PCR with 24 Vbeta primers, GeneScan spectratyping, and Sanger sequencing. The raw public data were reprocessed by TCRdb itself: fastp quality trimming at Q25, MiXCR clonotype calling, in-frame beta chains only. Duplicate CDR3 protein sequences are folded into a single record with the most common DNA and genes. TCRdb's processing, not the authors' own work, is the source of the V and J calls. The table for this sample lists 11,000 or so distinct CDR3 sequences; just over 40% of them were counted only once. The biggest ten clones account for roughly 30% of the sample.

CD3+ T cells were first rested overnight at 2.5 million to 3 million cells/mL in RPMI 1640 without fetal bovine serum. Following the manufacturer's instructions, MACS immunomagnetic beads were used to pull CD3+ T cells out of the PBMCs. Its CDR3 holds 13 amino acids, cysteine through phenylalanine. The only DNA kept is the CDR3, 39 bases in frame from the first base. The trim is 5 bases for V and 2 bases for J, with a gap of 9 bases between the germline ends. CDR1 and CDR2, looked up from the germline V gene (reference sequence), are SEHNR and FQNEAQ. Recombination joined TRBV7-9 with TRBJ1-1; the D gene is not confidently resolved. Sequenced material: CD3+ T cells sorted from blood and cultured. This TCR was sampled from a female donor in good health. Here is the DNA: TGTGCCAGCAGCAGTCAGCCTAACACTGAAGCTTTCTTT. This gives the protein CASSSQPNTEAFF.